Each of the 26 T cell receptor beta chains below was sequenced from the same sample in a study of OX40 agonist ivuxolimab in advanced cancers. The library was built by means of the immunoSEQ multiplex PCR assay. In its TCRdb copy, this immuneACCESS table keeps in-frame sequences only and misses some clones. Where compared with another copy, unresolved V genes explain less than half of these, and the others have no known cause. The sample table holds roughly 53,000 clones, of which around 84% were seen once. The top ten clones comprise roughly 0.6% of the sample. The material was CD4+ or CD8+ T cells sorted from blood, obtained in a trial of the OX40 agonist ivuxolimab. These receptor sequences come from an adult with an advanced solid tumor such as melanoma, head and neck, liver or kidney cancer.

This clone appeared a single time. The V gene is TRBV4-1, the J gene TRBJ2-1; 13 positions match TRBD2. CDR3 length: 15 amino acids. Germline V CDR1 and CDR2: MGHRA, YSYEKL. The ends lost 4 bases at V and 5 bases at J; junction bases unmatched: 2. The CDR3 sequence: CASSPGLAGNNEQFF. CDR3 DNA sequence: TGCGCCAGCAGCCCGGGACTAGCGGGGAACAATGAGCAGTTCTTC.

This clone was counted once. The genes are TRBV30 and TRBJ2-2; tentative D call: TRBD1 (6 bases). The length of the CDR3 is 14 residues. The germline CDR1 and CDR2 sequences are GTSNPN and SVGIG (reference sequence). V lost 8 bases to trimming and J lost 4 bases, with 17 bases between them. CDR3 in amino acids: CALTRTVITGELFF. CDR3 nucleotide sequence: TGTGCCCTGACCCGGACAGTGATCACCGGGGAGCTGTTTTTT.

The genes are TRBV5-8 and TRBJ2-1; TRBD2 aligns across 8 bases. The CDR3 is 15 residues long. Unmatched junction bases numbered 1, after V lost 1 base and J lost 1 base. Germline values: CDR1 SGHTS, CDR2 YDEGEE. CDR3 in amino acids: CASSLTSGSYNEQFF. Written as DNA, the CDR3 is TGTGCCAGCAGCTTGACTAGCGGTTCCTACAATGAGCAGTTCTTC.

This clone was counted a single time. The chain joins TRBV7-9 to TRBJ2-7, with 9 bases matching TRBD1. V shed 7 bases, J shed 3 bases, and the junction held 7 bases outside the gene matches. The CDR3 is 14 residues long. Germline-derived CDR1 and CDR2 are SEHNR and FQNEAQ (reference sequence). CDR3 coding DNA: TGTGCCAGCACCCGGACAGGGGAGTTCTACGAGCAGTACTTC. Amino acid sequence: CASTRTGEFYEQYF.

This CDR3 is CASSTQGANTEAFF. The CDR3 DNA sequence: TGTGCCAGCAGCACACAGGGGGCGAACACTGAAGCTTTCTTT. The rearrangement uses TRBV6-5 and TRBJ1-1, with TRBD1 matching 9 bases. Germline V lookup: CDR1 MNHEY, CDR2 SVGAGI. The length of the CDR3 is 14 residues. The junction had 3 bases not matched to a gene; V was cut back by 6 bases and J by 1 base.

The chain joins TRBV2 to TRBJ1-2, with 8 bases fitting TRBD1. CDR3 size: 11 residues. After removal of 11 bases from V and 8 bases from J, the junction contained 7 bases not matched to a gene. Germline V gene data show CDR1 as SNHLY and CDR2 as FYNNEI. CDR3 sequence (DNA): TGTGCCGTCGGACAGGGAGGAGGCTACACCTTC. It specifies CAVGQGGGYTF.

The gene calls are TRBV9 and TRBJ1-2; 8 nucleotides match TRBD1. The CDR3 totals 14 residues. V lost 6 bases, J lost 3 bases, and 7 bases stayed unmatched. The germline CDR1 and CDR2 sequences are SGDLS and YYNGEE. CDR3 sequence: CASKRAGGHYGYTF. In DNA, the CDR3 is TGTGCCAGCAAGAGGGCAGGGGGCCACTATGGCTACACCTTC.

The chain recombines TRBV11-2 with TRBJ2-5; D ambiguous. The V gene's germline CDR1 is SGHAT and CDR2 FQNNGV. Trimming stripped 5 bases from V and 6 bases from J, with 13 bases between. The CDR3 extends over 13 amino acids. CDR3 in amino acids: CASSPEPHQTQYF. The CDR3 coding sequence is TGTGCCAGCAGCCCCGAGCCCCACCAGACCCAGTACTTC.

This sequence joins TRBV19 and TRBJ1-5; possible D gene TRBD1, 6 bases. There are 16 residues in the CDR3. Germline V lookup: CDR1 LNHDA, CDR2 SQIVND (reference sequence). V lost 0 bases to trimming and J lost 5 bases, with 14 bases between them. In DNA form, the CDR3 reads TGTGCCAGTAGTATAGATCCCAGGGGACAAGATCAGCCCCAGCATTTT. This translates into CASSIDPRGQDQPQHF.

V gene TRBV5-6 combines with J gene TRBJ1-5; D unclear. CDR1 is SGHDT and CDR2 is YYEEEE in the germline V gene. This CDR3 contains 15 residues. Trimming left V 2 bases short and J 5 bases short, with 14 bases between. The CDR3 region has the DNA TGTGCCAGCAGCTTTACGGGAAGCATTCATCAGCCCCAGCATTTT. This encodes CASSFTGSIHQPQHF. The full variable domain, with the rest looked up from reference TRBV5-6 and TRBJ1-5, is DAGVTQSPTHLIKTRGQQVTLRCSPKSGHDTVSWYQQALGQGPQFIFQYYEEEERQRGNFPDRFSGHQFPNYSSELNVNALLLGDSALYLCASSFTGSIHQPQHFGDGTRLSIL.

The V and J genes are TRBV10-3 and TRBJ2-2, with D maybe TRBD2 (6 bases). CDR1 is ENHRY and CDR2 is SYGVKD in the germline V gene. CDR3 length: 16 residues. V dropped 7 bases and J dropped 4 bases, with 19 bases sitting between them. CDR3 DNA: TGTGCCATCAACCTGGGGTCCGGGACTTCCACCGGGGAGCTGTTTTTT. It encodes CAINLGSGTSTGELFF.

The chain has TRBV19 and TRBJ2-7, with TRBD2 matching 8 bases. Germline V gives CDR1 LNHDA, CDR2 SQIVND (reference sequence). V dropped 9 bases and J dropped 4; count of bases not matched to a gene: 14. The CDR3 runs to 15 residues. The CDR3 bases are TGTGCCAGCAGCCCAACGGCGCGGGAGGTTTACGAGCAGTACTTC. Translating it yields CASSPTAREVYEQYF.

The chain carries TRBV19 and TRBJ1-3; D not resolved. Trimming stripped 11 bases from V and 0 bases from J, with 11 bases between. CDR3 size: 13 residues. CDR1 and CDR2 (germline): LNHDA, SQIVND (reference sequence). CDR3 region: CAGGPDSGNTIYF. In DNA, the CDR3 is TGTGCCGGCGGGCCAGACTCTGGAAACACCATATATTTT.

This clone was counted once. V and J are TRBV25-1 and TRBJ2-5; 9 nucleotides line up with TRBD1. The trim removed 1 base at V and 2 bases at J, leaving 8 bases unmatched. Germline CDR1 MGHDK, CDR2 SYGVNS. The CDR3 sequence is 17 residues long. CDR3 loop: CASSELGTGNGQETQYF. The CDR3 DNA reads as TGTGCCAGCAGTGAATTGGGGACAGGGAACGGGCAAGAGACCCAGTACTTC.

The V call is TRBV28, the J call TRBJ1-2, with D perhaps TRBD1 (6 bases). The ends were cut back, 5 bases at V and 4 bases at J, with 14 bases in the middle. This CDR3 is built from 14 residues. From germline, CDR1 is MDHEN and CDR2 SYDVKM. This CDR3 is CASSPRTEFYGYTF. CDR3 nucleotide sequence: TGTGCCAGCAGTCCGAGGACAGAGTTCTATGGCTACACCTTC.

V usage is TRBV29-1 and J usage is TRBJ1-2; weak D call: TRBD1 (6 bases). Trimming removed 6 bases from V and 2 bases from J, with 13 bases in between. Looked up from germline, CDR1 is SQVTM and CDR2 is ANQGSEA. CDR3 length: 13 residues. The CDR3 bases are TGCAGCGTCGGCGGACAGCCAAACTATGGCTACACCTTC. It codes for CSVGGQPNYGYTF.

This clone appeared a single time. The genes are TRBV7-2 and TRBJ2-5; 8 nucleotides line up with TRBD2. Looked up from germline, CDR1 is SGHTA and CDR2 is FQGNSA. This CDR3 region has 15 residues. The V gene end was trimmed by 6 bases and the J gene end by 2 bases; junction bases not matched to a gene: 8. As DNA, the CDR3 is TGTGCCAGCAGTTCTGAGGTAGCGGGGCAAGAGACCCAGTACTTC. This encodes CASSSEVAGQETQYF. Looking up the rest from reference TRBV7-2 and TRBJ2-5 gives the full variable domain: GAGVSQSPSNKVTEKGKDVELRCDPISGHTALYWYRQSLGQGLEFLIYFQGNSAPDKSGLPSDRFSAERTGGSVSTLTIQRTQQEDSAVYLCASSSEVAGQETQYFGPGTRLLVL.

V usage is TRBV7-9 and J usage is TRBJ2-1, with D hard to call. Germline CDR1 and CDR2: SEHNR and FQNEAQ (reference sequence). The CDR3 totals 11 residues. Trimming took 1 base from V and 9 from J, leaving 4 bases between them. The CDR3 protein is CASSLGPEQFF. CDR3 bases: TGTGCCAGCAGCTTAGGCCCTGAGCAGTTCTTC.

The rearrangement uses TRBV2 and TRBJ2-7, with 9 bases matching TRBD1. V gave up 0 bases and J gave up 6 bases; unmatched junction bases: 15. CDR1 and CDR2 (germline): SNHLY, FYNNEI. This CDR3 is built from 18 residues. Written as DNA, the CDR3 is TGTGCCAGCAGTGAAGCGCTTAAGGGACAGGGATCCCGATCCGAGCAGTACTTC. Translation: CASSEALKGQGSRSEQYF.

The chain links TRBV9 to TRBJ2-3; D is possibly TRBD1 (7 bases). V was shortened by 0 bases and J by 0 bases, with 23 bases between the two germline ends. This CDR3 has 20 residues. Germline V gene data show CDR1 as SGDLS and CDR2 as YYNGEE. CDR3 residues: CASSVGEGGQLYPSTDTQYF. The DNA for the CDR3 is TGTGCCAGCAGCGTAGGTGAGGGGGGACAGCTATATCCTAGCACAGATACGCAGTATTTT. The full variable domain, in which reference TRBV9 and TRBJ2-3 provide the parts outside the CDR3, is DSGVTQTPKHLITATGQRVTLRCSPRSGDLSVYWYQQSLDQGLQFLIQYYNGEERAKGNILERFSAQQFPDLHSELNLSSLELGDSALYFCASSVGEGGQLYPSTDTQYFGPGTRLTVL.

The rearrangement joins TRBV30 to TRBJ1-6, with D unresolved. This CDR3 is 18 amino acids long. V lost 2 bases and J 5 bases, leaving 22 bases between the germline ends. CDR1 is GTSNPN and CDR2 is SVGIG in the germline V gene (reference sequence). Written as DNA, the CDR3 is TGTGCCTGGAGTTACAGAGGGTATGGAAGATATAATAATTCACCCCTCCACTTT. This codes for CAWSYRGYGRYNNSPLHF.

This clone was seen only once. The chain employs TRBV4-2 and TRBJ1-1; 9 bases fit TRBD1. The CDR3 consists of 19 residues. Germline V gene data show CDR1 as LGHNA and CDR2 as YNFKEQ. Losses at the gene ends were 4 bases for V and 1 base for J; bases not matched to a gene: 16. DNA for the CDR3: TGTGCCAGCAGCCCCAGAGAGCGGCTGGCGACAGGGGGGAACACTGAAGCTTTCTTT. It is translated as CASSPRERLATGGNTEAFF.

This chain links TRBV2 with TRBJ2-5; D gene ambiguous. The CDR3 consists of 10 residues. V lost 6 bases and J lost 4, with 3 bases in between. Germline V gene lookup returns CDR1 SNHLY and CDR2 FYNNEI. In DNA form, the CDR3 reads TGTGCCAGCAGCCGAGAGACCCAGTACTTC. It is translated as CASSRETQYF.

J is TRBJ2-2 and V is TRBV6-1, with D hard to call. The V end was cut by 5 bases, the J end by 4 bases, with 2 bases between. Germline V gives CDR1 MNHNS, CDR2 SASEGT. The CDR3 has 11 amino acids. CDR3 amino acids: CASSTTGELFF. For the CDR3, the DNA is TGTGCCAGCAGTACCACCGGGGAGCTGTTTTTT.

The rearrangement links TRBV6-1 to TRBJ2-3; D not certain. Germline V gene sequence: CDR1 MNHNS, CDR2 SASEGT. V was pared by 6 bases and J by 1 base, with 8 bases between. The CDR3 consists of 13 residues. The CDR3 DNA reads as TGTGCCAGCAGCTTACTGGGCACAGATACGCAGTATTTT. It is translated as CASSLLGTDTQYF.

The genes are TRBV5-1 and TRBJ2-3; D might be TRBD2 (6 bases). Germline CDR1 and CDR2: SGHRS and YFSETQ. Trimming stripped 2 bases from V and 2 bases from J, with 12 bases between. This CDR3 spans 15 amino acids. This chain's CDR3 is CASSLLEGHTDTQYF. DNA of the CDR3: TGCGCCAGCAGCTTACTGGAGGGCCACACAGATACGCAGTATTTT.